Below are 3 T cell receptor beta chains sequenced from a single sample in a study of cytomegalovirus exposure and HLA in healthy donors. Researchers ran the PCR with 60 Vbeta and 13 Jbeta primers. The table came from immunoSEQ multiplex PCR; TCRdb's copy has only in-frame clones and leaves some out. This table has about 150,000 clones, 75% to 85% appearing once. Sample: PBMCs. These TCRs come from a female donor in good health and CMV-seropositive.

CDR3 residues: CASSKQGTMNTEAFF. The CDR3 coding sequence is TGTGCCAGCAGTAAACAGGGAACCATGAACACTGAAGCTTTCTTT. This chain connects TRBV9 to TRBJ1-1; tentatively, D is TRBD1 (6 bases). Trimming shortened V by 5 bases and J by 0 bases, and 14 bases separated the two germline ends. The CDR3 is 15 residues long. Germline CDR1 reads SGDLS; CDR2 reads YYNGEE.

The chain carries TRBV5-1 and TRBJ1-3; TRBD1 might be the D (6 bases). The CDR3 is 15 residues long. V gave up 4 bases and J gave up 0 bases, with 11 bases separating them. Germline V gives CDR1 SGHRS, CDR2 YFSETQ. The CDR3 reads CASSMGHVSGNTIYF. CDR3 in DNA: TGCGCCAGCAGCATGGGACATGTCTCTGGAAACACCATATATTTT.

The chain couples TRBV6-1 to TRBJ2-3, with TRBD2 matching 8 bases. The trim removed 8 bases at V and 0 bases at J, leaving 7 bases unmatched. Germline assignment: CDR1 MNHNS and CDR2 SASEGT. CDR3 length: 15 amino acids. The CDR3 sequence is CASLGSSGSTDTQYF. The CDR3 DNA sequence: TGTGCCAGCCTCGGGTCTAGCGGGAGCACAGATACGCAGTATTTT.